The clone carrying this T cell receptor (beta chain) was seen a handful of times. Antigen: not known. This sample stems from a study of shared clonotypes between healthy human individuals. Study information: The study enrolled a couple of women and a few men aged 18 to 49. Each donor contributed plates that comprised three CD4 naive, three CD4 memory, two CD8 naive and one CD8 memory. Study-wide findings and caveats: The four-donor shared clonotypes exceeded non-shared clonotypes in generation probability, with non-shared ones scoring lower.

There are 16 residues in the CDR3. V lost 5 bases, J lost 10 bases, and 11 bases stayed unmatched. The germline gives CDR1 SNHLY, CDR2 FYNNEI. Sequencing used immunoSEQ multiplex PCR; TCRdb keeps in-frame clones, though not all of them. The data hold around 2.3 million clones, with almost 96% observed a single time. The chain carries TRBV2 and TRBJ1-6, with 10 bases that match TRBD1. This clonotype was obtained from a man younger than 30 in good health. Specimen: naive CD4+ T cells sorted from blood. Subset given: CD45RA+ positively selected. The CDR3 nucleotides are TGTGCCAGCAGTCAAGTCGGGACAGGGGCTCGATCACCCCTCCACTTT. Its protein product is CASSQVGTGARSPLHF.